The present entry profiles one T cell receptor (beta chain) with its context. This clonotype was detected ten times or more. It lacks a known antigen. No qualities accompany the bases; no much larger clone lies one base away. This sample is part of a study of T-cell reconstitution after alpha-beta-depleted transplantation in children (dated by TCRdb to the mid-2010s). Describing the broader study: The study quantitatively tracked T-cell immune reconstitution after TCRalphabeta/CD19-depleted allogeneic hematopoietic cell transplantation in children using TCR repertoire profiling. The paper as a whole reports these results and caveats: Hyperexpanded clone frequencies declined over subsequent months; after one year, T-cell counts and TCRbeta diversity were mostly attributed to newly produced T cells. About two months after transplant, the apparently early recovery of alphabetaT-cell counts reportedly depended on just several hundred clones that had expanded rapidly and came from non-depleted graft cells. In some patients, the high TCRbeta diversity seen at day 60 was put down to recipient T cells and intrathymic progenitors that had survived conditioning.

The treatment or condition label for this specimen denotes: allogeneic hematopoietic cell transplantation with graft depleted of TCRalphabeta T cells and CD19 B cells. The children who served as transplant recipients had been given grafts of TCRalphabeta/CD19-depleted allogeneic hematopoietic cells. The library relied on PCR. Sequencing instrument: Illumina HiSeq 2500. TCR library preparation used molecular barcoding, with unique molecular identifiers applied to normalize quantification of the TCRbeta repertoire. TCRdb passed the public sequencing reads through fastp at Q25 and MiXCR, retaining productive beta sequences. Each entry is one CDR3 protein sequence, shown with its most common DNA and genes. The sample table shows 500,000 to 750,000 distinct CDR3 sequences, and roughly 13% are seen once. The ten largest make up over 2% of the sample. The sequenced sample was PBMCs, mostly from graft donor cells, obtained 360 days after TCRalphabeta/CD19-depleted stem cell transplant. This clonotype was obtained from a male patient aged 10-17 years who had a stem cell transplant for acute myeloid leukemia, so the T cells may come from the graft donor.

At the DNA level, the sequence is TGCAGCGTCCAACAGGGGGCCGGCACTGAAGCTTTCTTT. Protein translation: CSVQQGAGTEAFF. Recombination linked TRBV29-1 to TRBJ1-1; 9 nucleotides in the junction match TRBD1. The germline V gene yields SQVTM for CDR1 and ANQGSEA for CDR2. Trimmed from V: 6 bases; trimmed from J: 4 bases; junction bases lacking a gene match: 6. The CDR3, cysteine through phenylalanine, is 13 amino acids long. Left in the record is the CDR3 DNA by itself, 39 bases read in frame from the first base.